Listed below are T cell receptor beta chains from one sample, sequenced in a study of cytomegalovirus exposure and HLA in healthy donors. Using immunoSEQ multiplex PCR, the repertoire was profiled, and TCRdb retains in-frame clones only, with some absent. The sample lists more than 80,000 clones; 64% were seen once. The sequencing input was PBMCs. Source of these receptors: a man aged 60-69 years in good health and CMV-seronegative. CDR3s include the opening cysteine and the closing phenylalanine or tryptophan. D genes are given only for firm matches. Size tells how often a clone was seen (once, few, many) or the class of an expanded clone, and some rows leave it out.

clone size	J gene	D gene	CDR3 length	V gene	CDR3 DNA	CDR3 protein
NA	TRBJ2-1	NA	13	TRBV30	TGTGCCTGGCTCCGGGACTCCTCCAATGAGCAGTTCTTC	CAWLRDSSNEQFF
few	TRBJ2-5	TRBD2	17	TRBV5-1	TGCGCCAGCAGCACGGGACTAGCGGGAGGCTTTTGGGAGACCCAGTACTTC	CASSTGLAGGFWETQYF
NA	TRBJ2-4	NA	15	TRBV27	TGTGCCCCCCTAGGGAGGAGATTAGCCAAAAACATTCAGTACTTC	CAPLGRRLAKNIQYF
NA	TRBJ2-3	NA	14	TRBV28	TGTGCCAGCAGTCAAGGGACTTTTACAGATACGCAGTATTTT	CASSQGTFTDTQYF
few	TRBJ1-2	NA	14	TRBV5-5	TGTGCCAGCAGCTTACCCGGGGGTAACTATGGCTACACCTTC	CASSLPGGNYGYTF
NA	TRBJ1-4	NA	16	TRBV5-4	TGTGCCAGCAGCTTGGCCGGTAGCAGGGGTAATGAAAAACTGTTTTTT	CASSLAGSRGNEKLFF
NA	TRBJ1-2	NA	13	TRBV7-6	TGTGCCAGCAGCTTAGGAAGCGAAGCGGGCTACACCTTC	CASSLGSEAGYTF
NA	TRBJ1-3	NA	13	TRBV29-1	TGCAGCGTTGGGGCTTCCTCTGGAAACACCATATATTTT	CSVGASSGNTIYF
NA	TRBJ2-1	NA	17	TRBV14	TGTGCCAGCAGCGATAAAGTCGTAGTGAGACACTACAATGAGCAGTTCTTC	CASSDKVVVRHYNEQFF
NA	TRBJ1-6	NA	16	TRBV14	TGTGCCAGCAGCCAACGGGGAACGCAGTTTAATTCACCCCTCCACTTT	CASSQRGTQFNSPLHF
NA	TRBJ2-2	NA	14	TRBV19	TGTGCCAGTAAACTAGCAGGGATCACCGGGGAGCTGTTTTTT	CASKLAGITGELFF
few	TRBJ1-2	NA	14	TRBV5-4	TGTGCCAGCAGCCAAGCAGGGGAGTACCGGGGCTACACCTTC	CASSQAGEYRGYTF
NA	TRBJ2-5	NA	14	TRBV10-2	TGCGCCAGCAGTCCAGGGGGGTATCGAGAGACCCAGTACTTC	CASSPGGYRETQYF
NA	TRBJ2-2	TRBD2	16	TRBV6-1	TGTGCCAGCAGTGAATGGGGCGGGGGGGCAGCCGGGGAGCTGTTTTTT	CASSEWGGGAAGELFF
NA	TRBJ2-5	TRBD2	15	TRBV28	TGTGCCAGCAGCCTAAGCGGGGGGGCGAGGGAGACCCAGTACTTC	CASSLSGGARETQYF
few	TRBJ2-1	TRBD2	16	TRBV6-5	TGTGCCAGCAGTTATAGGACTAGCGGGAGGCACAATGAGCAGTTCTTC	CASSYRTSGRHNEQFF
NA	TRBJ1-6	TRBD1	17	TRBV5-1	TGCGCCAGCAGCTCGGGGACAGGGCATGGTAGAAATTCACCCCTCCACTTT	CASSSGTGHGRNSPLHF
NA	TRBJ1-1	TRBD1	11	TRBV20-1	TGCAGTGCTACACAGGGGGCTGAAGCTTTCTTT	CSATQGAEAFF
NA	TRBJ2-3	NA	18	TRBV7-6	TGTGCCAGCAGCCCATTACCACAGGGAGCGCCCACACGGGATACGCAGTATTTT	CASSPLPQGAPTRDTQYF
NA	TRBJ2-2	TRBD1	19	TRBV9	TGTGCCAGCAGCCCTAGTAGAGGGGATGGACAGGGGGCTACCGGGGAGCTGTTTTTT	CASSPSRGDGQGATGELFF
NA	TRBJ1-1	NA	14	TRBV5-1	TGCGCCAGCAGCTTGCAGGCCTTAAACACTGAAGCTTTCTTT	CASSLQALNTEAFF
NA	TRBJ2-7	NA	13	TRBV9	TGTGCCAGCAGCGTTGGGGCGTCCTACGAGCAGTACTTC	CASSVGASYEQYF
few	TRBJ1-1	NA	16	TRBV4-1	TGCGCCAGCAGCCGACTACTTCCGCGGGACCGAACTGAAGCTTTCTTT	CASSRLLPRDRTEAFF
NA	TRBJ1-4	TRBD1	14	TRBV27	TGTGCCAGCAGTTTGACAGGGATCACTGAAAAACTGTTTTTT	CASSLTGITEKLFF
NA	TRBJ2-3	TRBD2	14	TRBV7-9	TGTTCCAGCAGCCTAACTAGCGGCACAGATACGCAGTATTTT	CSSSLTSGTDTQYF
NA	TRBJ2-3	NA	14	TRBV2	TGTGCCAGCAGCCCCCTCTCCACCCAGGATACGCAGTATTTT	CASSPLSTQDTQYF
NA	TRBJ1-6	TRBD1	13	TRBV6-5	TGTGCCAGCATTGGACAGGGCGGTTCACCCCTCCACTTT	CASIGQGGSPLHF
NA	TRBJ1-5	TRBD1	15	TRBV2	TGTGCCAGCAAGAGGGAACAGGGGGTCGGTCAGCCCCAGCATTTT	CASKREQGVGQPQHF
NA	TRBJ1-1	TRBD1	14	TRBV4-1	TGCGCCAGCAGCCAAGGACAGGGGAACACTGAAGCTTTCTTT	CASSQGQGNTEAFF
few	TRBJ1-5	TRBD1	15	TRBV12-5	TGTGCTAGTGGTCAAGGGACAGTTAGCAATCAGCCCCAGCATTTT	CASGQGTVSNQPQHF
NA	TRBJ2-1	NA	15	TRBV7-9	TGTGCCAGCAGCTTAAGGGGGAGCTCCTACAATGAGCAGTTCTTC	CASSLRGSSYNEQFF
NA	TRBJ1-1	TRBD1	13	TRBV10-1	TGCGCCAGCCGCCGACAGGGGGACACTGAAGCTTTCTTT	CASRRQGDTEAFF